This entry lists 7 T cell receptor beta chains sequenced from one sample in a study of T cells in localized non-small cell lung cancer. Assay used: immunoSEQ multiplex PCR; TCRdb lists only in-frame clones, some missing. The sample yields around 90,000 clones, 80% seen once. The sequencing here drew on PBMCs, taken before any cancer treatment. Receptors originate from a man between 40 and 70 years old with stage II squamous cell lung carcinoma.

This clone occurred once. The CDR3 DNA is TGTGCCAGCAGCTTAGGGTCTTACAATGAGCAGTTCTTC. Its translation is CASSLGSYNEQFF. The gene calls are TRBV7-8 and TRBJ2-1; D unclear. The germline V gene has CDR1 SGHVS and CDR2 FQNEAQ. The CDR3 covers 13 residues. Trimming shortened V by 1 base and J by 4 bases, and 5 bases separated the two germline ends.

This sequence joins TRBV30 and TRBJ1-1; D is undetermined. The V and J ends lost 0 bases and 4 bases respectively, with 12 bases between them. This CDR3 spans 14 amino acids. CDR1 and CDR2 (germline): GTSNPN, SVGIG (reference sequence). CDR3 residues: CAWSVQAVTTEAFF. CDR3 in DNA: TGTGCCTGGAGTGTACAAGCAGTAACCACTGAAGCTTTCTTT.

This clone was seen once. The chain has TRBV7-3 and TRBJ2-7; tentatively, D is TRBD1 (6 bases). Germline-derived CDR1 and CDR2 are SGHTA and FQGTGA. This CDR3 region has 13 residues. Trimming removed 5 bases at V and 7 bases at J, with 15 bases between. This chain's CDR3 is CASSPGTSGEQYF. The CDR3 DNA follows: TGTGCCAGCAGCCCTGGGACATCGGGGGAGCAGTACTTC.

The chain joins TRBV14 to TRBJ2-7; D remains unclear. Trimming stripped 0 bases from V and 7 bases from J, with 16 bases between. Germline assignment: CDR1 SGHDN and CDR2 FVKESK. The CDR3 runs 15 residues. The DNA for the CDR3 is TGTGCCAGCAGCCAAGAAAGCCAAACCCCGTGGGAGCAGTACTTC. This translates into CASSQESQTPWEQYF.

This chain uses TRBV7-2 with TRBJ1-1; D is undetermined. Between the trimmed V and J ends, which lost 9 bases and 1 base, there was a span of 12 bases. The CDR3 extends over 13 amino acids. Germline V gene sequence: CDR1 SGHTA, CDR2 FQGNSA. The CDR3 nucleotides are TGTGCCAGTCGAAGGAGAGAGAACACTGAAGCTTTCTTT. Protein sequence: CASRRRENTEAFF. The full variable domain, its missing parts supplied by reference TRBV7-2 and TRBJ1-1, is GAGVSQSPSNKVTEKGKDVELRCDPISGHTALYWYRQSLGQGLEFLIYFQGNSAPDKSGLPSDRFSAERTGGSVSTLTIQRTQQEDSAVYLCASRRRENTEAFFGQGTRLTVV.

The rearrangement links TRBV5-4 to TRBJ1-1, with D hard to call. V was clipped by 5 bases and J by 1 base, with 9 bases between them. CDR1 SGHNT and CDR2 YYREEE come from the germline V gene (reference sequence). The length of the CDR3 is 13 residues. The CDR3 loop reads CASSLEKNTEAFF. The CDR3 DNA follows: TGTGCCAGCAGTCTCGAGAAGAACACTGAAGCTTTCTTT.

The chain combines TRBV6-5 with TRBJ2-7; perhaps TRBD2 as D (6 bases). The CDR3 is made up of 15 amino acids. Per the germline V gene, CDR1 is MNHEY and CDR2 is SVGAGI. Trimming left V 4 bases short and J 2 bases short, with 15 bases between. In nucleotides, the CDR3 is TGTGCCAGCAGTTCAGGGAGGAGGGCCACCTACGAGCAGTACTTC. This encodes CASSSGRRATYEQYF.